This TCR beta chain is drawn from a study of cytomegalovirus exposure and HLA in healthy donors (dated by TCRdb to 2016 to 2017). About the investigation overall: An earlier analysis of approximately 640 of the donors reported 250 to 350 Gb of sequence data and 117 million unique TCR beta sequences from about 179 million T cells. The number of donors typed differed by locus, with about 629-630 for A, B, C, DRB1 and DQB1, around 500 for DQA1, 600 to 610 for DPA1, and 472 for DPB1. Four or five DR-DQ haplotypes were handled as single units for association and clustering because linkage in the cohort was strong. To predict cytomegalovirus infection status, the study brought together high-throughput TCR immunosequencing, statistical association of individual TCRs with disease status, and machine learning. A later genetic analysis took genome-wide SNP genotypes for about 55% of the roughly 700 donors and used that subset as a discovery cohort. Among the roughly 400 genotyped donors, around 81% belonged to the genetic ancestry cluster associated with self-reported Caucasian donors. Every discovery cohort repertoire had been produced on one sequencing platform. Along with the approximately 670-subject first cohort, a separate validation cohort of more than 90 different subjects was used. An earlier analysis of 587 of the donors used high-throughput TCR beta sequencing to judge whether each TCR beta V gene segment behaved as functional or pseudogenic. A later analysis re-examined previously published TCR beta repertoires from several hundred donors and added high-resolution HLA genotyping to investigate patterns of TCR occurrence. The T cell repertoires of under 700 subjects were profiled by immunosequencing and related to cytomegalovirus serostatus. The aim of the study was to test whether cataloging public T cell receptors could identify signatures of past pathogen exposure. Both class I and class II loci were covered by HLA typing, at four-digit resolution. An early release covering roughly 640 HLA-typed donors comprised about 290 gigabases of sequencing data and tens of millions of unique TCR sequences. Alongside the repertoire data, information on donor age, sex, ethnicity and CMV serostatus was compiled. Across under 500 genotyped donors of the cohort, an average of approximately 220,000 unique TCR beta nucleotide sequences per donor were sequenced, and 15% to 20% of those sequences were non-productive. Rather than drawing on any new phenotypic data, the later analysis identified candidate immune exposures from TCR beta sequences and the way those sequences occurred across donors. General conclusions and limits of the study: In a later genetic analysis, fewer N-insertions in productive TCRs were reported among donors in an Asian-associated ancestry cluster than the approximately 710-donor mean. Roughly uniform sequencing depth across donors was assumed in presence/absence analyses, although this assumption may not hold. CMV serostatus was the only immune exposure information available for the cohort. The study gave a list of under 200 TCR beta chains associated with cytomegalovirus. Strong co-occurrence of HLA alleles, especially DR and DQ, made assigning TCR associations to individual alleles difficult. Three of the identified cytomegalovirus-associated TCR beta chains were confirmed in vitro to be specific for cytomegalovirus antigens. The authors suggested that the approach could potentially be extended to other disease states and immunological phenotypes. HLA typing was unavailable for some donors at each locus, so association tests used only the typed subset. In a later analysis, HLA-associated TCR beta chains were found to be more clonally expanded and to have lower generation probabilities than equally common non-associated chains. The cohort was sequenced for TCR beta chains only, and without alpha or paired-chain data the features that could be detected were limited. A further reported finding was that TCR beta sequences accurately predicted the HLA-A and HLA-B alleles for most subjects in the first cohort. In an earlier analysis of 587 of the donors, most TCR beta V segments appeared in productive rearrangements about 87% or about 30% of the time, broadly matching IMGT annotations. In a later analysis, TCR association rates were found to vary across HLA loci, with the most associated TCRs seen for DRB1 alleles and the fewest for HLA-C alleles. While some public TCRs were present in many individuals, most TCR sequences turned up only very rarely across donors. According to a later analysis, most CMV-associated TCR beta chains appeared to be HLA-restricted, and the HLA associations seemed to be driven largely by CMV exposure. At a false discovery rate of 0.05, a later analysis linked under 20,000 TCR beta sequences to specific HLA alleles. According to a later analysis, parvovirus B19, influenza, CMV and Epstein-Barr virus appeared linked to several top co-occurrence clusters. In both the original and validation cohorts, the classifier was reported to diagnose cytomegalovirus status with high specificity and sensitivity. A later genetic analysis associated a missense DCLRE1C variant with V-gene and J-gene trimming of TCR beta chains, and an independent cohort replicated the association. Some IMGT-functional V segments, including TRBV6-2 and TRBV6-3, could not be told apart with the 87-base-pair reads, so those segments were excluded. The earlier analysis of a few hundred of the donors excluded approximately 15 rarely observed V segments, including chromosome 9 orphons, because counts were too low. The sequencing pipeline was judged likely to have produced a cluster of highly shared sequence variants as a technical artifact. Correlated functional status among segregating V segments might reflect linkage disequilibrium, but an unknown experimental factor could not be ruled out.

As to this clone: No antigen is known for it. Base qualities were left out, and no much larger clone turns up one base away.

In total, 666 healthy bone marrow donors made up the cohort. Cohort members were all nominally healthy when sampled, although unrecorded immune exposures were likely present. The donor was CMV seronegative and was included in the group of about 400 seronegative cohort members. A peripheral blood sample was provided by each donor, and peripheral blood mononuclear cells were used for TCR beta sequencing. The Qiagen DNeasy Blood Extraction Kit was used to extract genomic DNA from the blood cell samples. Libraries came from the immunoSEQ multiplex PCR assay. The multiplex PCR relied on a mix of 60 forward primers for TCR Vbeta segments and 13 reverse primers for TCR Jbeta segments. A multiplex PCR assay on genomic DNA amplified the CDR3 region of rearranged TCR beta genes. On the Illumina HiSeq System, the amplified TCR beta libraries were sequenced as 87-base-pair reads. The authors' analysis ran thus. A later analysis counted 75 million to 100 million unique TCR beta chains across the 650 to 700 repertoires, and 9.5 million to 11 million of these chains were shared by at least two donors. Raw reads were error-corrected and collapsed into unique sequences with a nearest-neighbor algorithm that merged closely related sequences to remove PCR and sequencing errors. To assign V, D and J gene segments, CDR3 sequences were aligned to IMGT reference sequences. For a sequence to be retained, at least a six-nucleotide match to both a V gene segment and a J gene segment was required. Rearrangements were classified as productive when the CDR3 lacked stop codons and remained in frame with V and J, and all other rearrangements were classified as non-productive. Following IMGT convention, CDR3 was defined as the stretch from the second conserved V-encoded cysteine up to the conserved J-encoded phenylalanine. The earlier analysis of about 590 of the donors excluded sequences that lacked an unambiguous match to a single V gene segment. In an earlier analysis of roughly 600 of the donors, a V segment was called functional when productive rearrangements were above 56.7%, and segregating when the standard deviation between donors exceeded 5%. A statistical classification framework was built to diagnose cytomegalovirus status from the catalog of TCR beta chain sequences. V and J gene assignment, in a later analysis, came from comparing TCR nucleotide sequences with IMGT/GENE-DB human TR gene sequences. Using the TCRdist pipeline, a later analysis assigned CDR3 sequences along with most-parsimonious VDJ recombination scenarios. In a later analysis, every TCR beta chain was defined by the combination of its CDR3 amino acid sequence and its V-gene family, and reads without a unique V-gene family were dropped. In a later analysis, approximately 590 highly shared, low-generation-probability nucleotide sequences were removed to address suspected cross-contamination and a sequencing artifact. A later analysis calculated a clonal expansion index for each public chain from normalized within-repertoire ranks of inferred template counts. A later analysis computed generation probabilities with a VDJ recombination model fitted to out-of-frame rearrangements, and checked the results against IGoR. In a later analysis, TCR-TCR, TCR-HLA and TCR-CMV co-occurrence was scored with hypergeometric tests, and a repertoire-size bias correction was applied to TCR pairs. In a later analysis, false discovery rates were estimated by permuting HLA or CMV assignments 20 times. In a later analysis, co-occurring TCRs were grouped with DBSCAN, and TCRdist sequence similarity was added when clustering was performed within HLA-allele-positive subsets. Repertoires with fewer than 30,000 or more than 120,000 public chains were left out of co-occurrence clustering, as were five repertoires with anomalous nucleotide sharing. As stored in TCRdb, this immuneACCESS dataset retains in-frame rearrangements with V and J assigned. A fraction of the clones does not appear; measured against another copy, unresolved V genes explain less than half of the discrepancy, and the remainder lacks a known reason. Clone size and the V and J calls come from that table; the DNA yielded D and trimming. The sample table contains about 140,000 clones; only one count was recorded for 88% of them. 0.45% to 0.6% of the sample goes to the ten largest clones.

The CDR3 numbers 17 residues from cysteine through phenylalanine. Of the read, only the CDR3 DNA is kept; its 51 bases are in frame from base 1. Via the germline V gene (reference sequence), CDR1 is LNHDA and CDR2 SQIVND. Trimming accounts for 7 bases at V and 0 bases at J, while the number of junction bases matched to no gene is 6. Sequencing was done on a sample of PBMCs. This receptor chain uses TRBV19 and TRBJ2-2, with 12 bases matching TRBD2. The source of this sequence is a woman aged 40 to 49 in good health and CMV-seronegative. The CDR3 sequence is CASIPSGRASNTGELFF. The DNA is TGTGCCAGTATACCTAGCGGGAGGGCCTCGAACACCGGGGAGCTGTTTTTT.